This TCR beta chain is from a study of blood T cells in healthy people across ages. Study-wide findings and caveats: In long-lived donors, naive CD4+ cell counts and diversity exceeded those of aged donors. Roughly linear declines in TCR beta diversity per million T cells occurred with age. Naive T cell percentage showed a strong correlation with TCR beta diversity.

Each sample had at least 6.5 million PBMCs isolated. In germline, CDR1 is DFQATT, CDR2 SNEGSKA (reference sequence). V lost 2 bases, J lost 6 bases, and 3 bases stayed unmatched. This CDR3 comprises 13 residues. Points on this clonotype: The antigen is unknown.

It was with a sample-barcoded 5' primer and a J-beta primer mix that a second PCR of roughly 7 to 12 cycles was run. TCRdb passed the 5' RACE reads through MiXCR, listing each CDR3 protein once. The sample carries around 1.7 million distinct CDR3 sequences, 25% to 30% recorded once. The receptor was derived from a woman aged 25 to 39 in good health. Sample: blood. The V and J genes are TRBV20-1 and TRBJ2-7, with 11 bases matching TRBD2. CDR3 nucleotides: TGCAGTGCTAGACTAGCGGGAGGTGCCGAGCAGTACTTC. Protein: CSARLAGGAEQYF.